This entry is about one T cell receptor (beta chain). The antigen remains unidentified. This entry is derived from a study of PD-1 blockade in classical Hodgkin lymphoma. Regarding the study as a whole: In newly diagnosed patients, baseline TCR diversity was reportedly below that of healthy donors. Unlike CD8+ TCR diversity, which did not rise significantly by C4D1, CD4+ TCR diversity did.

Here immunoSEQ multiplex PCR was the method, and the copy in TCRdb shows in-frame clones only, minus some. The profile shows fewer than 25,000 clones, 72% of them singletons. Time point meaning: cycle 4 day 1 (C4D1), after 6 weeks of nivolumab. All patients experienced relapse after autologous stem cell transplantation, and brentuximab vedotin exposure was variable. Complete response, partial response or progressive disease was each patient's best response. V gave up 7 bases and J gave up 13 bases, with 17 bases separating them. The CDR3 runs to 12 residues. The germline V gene has CDR1 MDHEN and CDR2 SYDVKM.

The source was peripheral blood mononuclear cells (PBMCs), collected before the fourth cycle of nivolumab. The V call is TRBV28, the J call TRBJ2-1; no clear D. This clonotype was sampled from a human donor with classical Hodgkin lymphoma. The CDR3 DNA follows: TGTGCCAGCACCCCCGCTCGGTTTGTTCAGTTCTTC. Residues: CASTPARFVQFF.